These 17 T cell receptor beta chains originate from one sample sequenced in a study of type 1 regulatory T cells (dated by TCRdb to the early 2020s). Their antigens remain unidentified. Sequencing used an Illumina MiSeq. Using fastp at Q25 and MiXCR, TCRdb reprocessed the public reads and kept productive beta chains. Under each unique CDR3 protein, matching rows form one entry showing the most common genes and DNA. The sample has 60,000 to 70,000 distinct CDR3 sequences on record, roughly 49% of them singletons. Together, the top ten hold more than 2% of the sample. The specimen sequenced was cultured non-Tr1 T cells, either the whole culture or a sorted T cell fraction (not recorded which). In light of the paper, this sample's cell subset or site label describes: non-Tr1 population from the T-allo10 product. The source is a human donor in good health.

This clonotype was seen a few times. V usage is TRBV18 and J usage is TRBJ2-1; D is perhaps TRBD2 (8 bases). Trimming removed 3 bases from V and 7 bases from J, with 22 bases in between. From germline, CDR1 is KGHSH and CDR2 LQKENI. This CDR3 is built from 17 residues. Written as DNA, the CDR3 is TGTGCCAGCTCACCTTTTAGCGGGACAGAAAGGTGGAATGAGCAGTTCTTC. This codes for CASSPFSGTERWNEQFF.

The chain is built from TRBV28 and TRBJ1-1, with a tentative D call TRBD1 (5 bases). CDR1 and CDR2 from the germline V gene are MDHEN and SYDVKM. The CDR3 has 14 amino acids. V lost 7 bases, J lost 2 bases, and 14 bases lay in between. CDR3 sequence: CASTQGGANTEAFF. The CDR3 DNA follows: TGTGCCAGCACCCAGGGCGGGGCTAACACTGAAGCTTTCTTT.

The chain links TRBV5-1 to TRBJ2-3; D gene uncertain. The V gene's germline CDR1 is SGHRS and CDR2 YFSETQ. CDR3 length: 12 amino acids. Deletions cut 5 bases from V and 1 base from J, with 5 bases between. As DNA, the CDR3 is TGCGCCAGCAGGGCCGGCACAGATACGCAGTATTTT. Residues: CASRAGTDTQYF.

This clonotype has just a few counts. The chain joins TRBV12-3 or TRBV12-4 to TRBJ1-3; D remains ambiguous. V lost 6 bases to trimming and J lost 0 bases, with 6 bases between them. This CDR3 region has 13 residues. The DNA for the CDR3 is TGTGCCAGCAGCACCAACTCTGGAAACACCATATATTTT. Its translation is CASSTNSGNTIYF.

V is TRBV4-1 and J is TRBJ2-7, with 8 bases matching TRBD2. The CDR3 has 14 amino acids. Trimming at V came to 3 bases and at J to 5 bases, leaving 6 bases not matched to a gene. Germline V CDR1 and CDR2: MGHRA, YSYEKL. The CDR3 loop is CASSQWGSGDEQYF. CDR3 bases: TGCGCCAGCAGCCAGTGGGGTAGCGGGGACGAGCAGTACTTC.

The chain carries TRBV20-1 and TRBJ1-3; tentatively, D is TRBD1 (5 bases). Trimming shortened V by 0 bases and J by 0 bases, and 15 bases separated the two germline ends. CDR3 length equals 17 residues. CDR1 DFQATT and CDR2 SNEGSKA come from the germline V gene (reference sequence). The CDR3 loop reads CSARDVGDGNSGNTIYF. The CDR3 region has the DNA TGCAGTGCTAGAGATGTAGGGGACGGGAACTCTGGAAACACCATATATTTT.

The chain carries TRBV30 and TRBJ1-2; the D gene is possibly TRBD1 (5 bases). The CDR3 length is 15 residues. In germline, CDR1 is GTSNPN, CDR2 SVGIG (reference sequence). Trimming pared 5 bases from V and 8 bases from J, leaving 24 bases between. The CDR3 DNA follows: TGTGCCTGGTTACGACGGGACTCTCTATGGTGGGGCTACACCTTC. This translates into CAWLRRDSLWWGYTF.

This chain connects TRBV7-9 to TRBJ1-2, with D uncertain. V dropped 5 bases and J dropped 6 bases, with 19 bases sitting between them. The CDR3 length is 15 residues. Germline V gene data show CDR1 as SEHNR and CDR2 as FQNEAQ (reference sequence). The CDR3 DNA follows: TGTGCCAGCAGCCCGGGGAGAGCAGAGCATGATGGCTACACCTTC. This codes for CASSPGRAEHDGYTF.

This sequence joins TRBV20-1 and TRBJ2-1; D is perhaps TRBD1 (5 bases). The ends were cut back, 0 bases at V and 4 bases at J, with 10 bases in the middle. The CDR3 sequence is 14 residues long. CDR1 is DFQATT, CDR2 SNEGSKA, per germline (reference sequence). The CDR3 sequence: CSARDQGSYNEQFF. As DNA, the CDR3 is TGCAGTGCTAGAGATCAGGGTAGTTACAATGAGCAGTTCTTC.

For the CDR3, the DNA is TGCAGTGCTAAGACAGGGGGCAATCAGCCCCAGCATTTT. Translating it yields CSAKTGGNQPQHF. The V call is TRBV20-1, the J call TRBJ1-5, with 8 bases lining up with TRBD1. V shed 4 bases, J shed 2 bases, and the junction held 1 base outside the gene matches. Looked up from germline, CDR1 is DFQATT and CDR2 is SNEGSKA (reference sequence). This CDR3 spans 13 amino acids.

This clonotype was counted between two and nine times. This rearrangement joins TRBV7-9 to TRBJ2-3; 7 positions match TRBD2. The V gene's germline CDR1 is SEHNR and CDR2 FQNEAQ (reference sequence). The CDR3 spans 15 residues. With 2 bases clipped from V and 2 bases from J, the junction kept 4 bases outside the gene matches. The CDR3 region is CASSLPAGDTDTQYF. The CDR3 DNA is TGTGCCAGCAGCTTACCGGCGGGGGACACAGATACGCAGTATTTT.

The rearrangement joins TRBV7-9 to TRBJ1-4; D perhaps matches TRBD1 (6 bases). Per the germline V gene, CDR1 is SEHNR and CDR2 is FQNEAQ (reference sequence). Trimming cost V 6 bases and J 3 bases, with 14 bases left between them. This CDR3 spans 15 amino acids. The CDR3 DNA follows: TGTGCCAGCAGACCGGGGGGCAGGTCTAATGAAAAACTGTTTTTT. Protein product: CASRPGGRSNEKLFF.

In its sample, this clonotype was seen a few times. The chain carries TRBV10-2 and TRBJ1-5, with D tentatively TRBD1 (6 bases). In germline, CDR1 is WSHSY, CDR2 SAAADI. This CDR3 contains 14 residues. CDR3 nucleotide sequence: TGCGCGTACAGGGTCTTGGCCACAAGTCAGCCCCAGCATTTT. Translation: CAYRVLATSQPQHF.

V gene TRBV28 combines with J gene TRBJ1-3; D gene uncertain. Germline V gene lookup returns CDR1 MDHEN and CDR2 SYDVKM. V lost 4 bases, J lost 2 bases, and 12 bases lay in between. The CDR3 is 15 residues long. The DNA of the CDR3 is TGTGCCAGCAGTTCGCCCGAATGGCCTGGAAACACCATATATTTT. Translating it yields CASSSPEWPGNTIYF.

The J gene is TRBJ2-3, the V gene TRBV4-2; 12 nucleotides align to TRBD2. This CDR3 is built from 17 residues. Trimming removed 3 bases from V and 5 bases from J; junction bases left unmatched: 9. Per germline, CDR1 LGHNA and CDR2 YNFKEQ. The CDR3 protein is CASSQGLAGGLRDTQYF. The CDR3, as DNA: TGTGCCAGCAGCCAGGGCCTAGCGGGGGGGCTGAGAGATACGCAGTATTTT.

A few counts support this clonotype. This CDR3 reads CASSLDGSGGLNTGELFF. As DNA, the CDR3 is TGTGCCAGCAGCTTGGATGGTAGCGGGGGGCTAAACACCGGGGAGCTGTTTTTT. The chain is built from TRBV5-4 and TRBJ2-2; the match to TRBD2 covers 10 bases. The ends lost 0 bases at V and 2 bases at J; junction bases unmatched: 7. The CDR3 has 18 amino acids. Germline lookup yields CDR1 SGHNT and CDR2 YYREEE (reference sequence). Drawing the rest from reference TRBV5-4 and TRBJ2-2, the complete variable domain is ETGVTQSPTHLIKTRGQQVTLRCSSQSGHNTVSWYQQALGQGPQFIFQYYREEENGRGNFPPRFSGLQFPNYSSELNVNALELDDSALYLCASSLDGSGGLNTGELFFGEGSRLTVL.

The rearrangement links TRBV6-1 to TRBJ1-5, with 7 bases lining up with TRBD1. The CDR3 is 16 amino acids. With V trimmed by 3 bases and J by 3 bases, 8 bases remained unmatched. Germline V CDR1 and CDR2: MNHNS, SASEGT. CDR3 sequence (DNA): TGTGCCAGCAGTGATCTCTCAGGGGGGACCAATCAGCCCCAGCATTTT. Its translation: CASSDLSGGTNQPQHF.